This T cell receptor (beta chain) was retrieved from a study of glioma-infiltrating T cells after dendritic cell vaccination. CDR3 length equals 12 residues. Germline loops: CDR1 SQVTM, CDR2 ANQGSEA. Trimming shortened V by 4 bases and J by 2 bases, and 5 bases separated the two germline ends. TCRB CDR3 was amplified from 2 ug genomic DNA or less. Repertoires were generated with immunoSEQ multiplex PCR, while TCRdb's copy carries only in-frame clones and drops some. Of around 10,000 clones listed, approximately 80% were seen once; the top ten hold under 50%. Time point meaning: after dendritic cell vaccination, including at tumor progression/relapse. Isocitrate dehydrogenase mutation was absent in all glioblastoma patients. Before vaccination, two weeks after the third vaccination, and at progression, PBMC were collected.

The V and J genes are TRBV29-1 and TRBJ1-4; no firm D call. The receptor comes from a human donor with glioblastoma. This material consisted of blood, taken after dendritic cell vaccination. CDR3 sequence (DNA): TGCAGCGTTGTTGAGACTAATGAAAAACTGTTTTTT. Translation: CSVVETNEKLFF.